A selection of T cell receptor beta chains follows, all from one sample in a study of CD8+ T cells in alopecia areata. The protocol was immunoSEQ multiplex PCR, while the TCRdb copy is restricted to in-frame clones and leaves out a portion. The table records around 270,000 clones, 58% of them present only once. The starting material was CD4+ T cells sorted from blood, obtained at week 24, from a patient treated with tofacitinib. These receptors were collected from a human donor with alopecia areata. The CDR3 runs from the conserved cysteine through the conserved F or W. The order of the fields is CDR3 DNA, CDR3 protein, D gene, J gene, clone size, V gene. The D gene is left open where the match is weak. Only part of the rows carry a size: once, few, many, or a class if the clone is expanded.

TGCAGCTCGCAAGTGTACCAAGAGACCCAGTACTTC,CSSQVYQETQYF,.,TRBJ2-5,.,TRBV29-1
TGCGCCAGCAGCACCCAAGACAGGGACACAGATACGCAGTATTTT,CASSTQDRDTDTQYF,TRBD1,TRBJ2-3,.,TRBV5-1
TGTGCTAGTGGCCCGGGAAGGGAGACCCAGTACTTC,CASGPGRETQYF,.,TRBJ2-5,many,TRBV12-5
TGTGCCAGCAGCTTGGGGGCGGATTTGGCTCTCGGGGCCAACGTCCTGACTTTC,CASSLGADLALGANVLTF,.,TRBJ2-6,.,TRBV5-4
TGCAGTGCTAGCAGGGTTTATGGCTACACCTTC,CSASRVYGYTF,.,TRBJ1-2,.,TRBV20-1
TGTGCCAGTAGTATCACCGGACAGGGATCCTACGAGCAGTACTTC,CASSITGQGSYEQYF,TRBD1,TRBJ2-7,once,TRBV19
TGTGCCTGGACCCGCTGGGGCTCTGGGGCCAACGTCCTGACTTTC,CAWTRWGSGANVLTF,.,TRBJ2-6,few,TRBV30
TGCGCCAGCAGCCGGACAGGGGATCGGAAGGGAGCTTTCTTT,CASSRTGDRKGAFF,TRBD1,TRBJ1-1,once,TRBV4-1
TGCAGCGTAGATAGGGCGCGGGGCACTGAAGCTTTCTTT,CSVDRARGTEAFF,.,TRBJ1-1,.,TRBV29-1
TGTGCCTGGAGTACCCAGAACACCGGGGAGCTGTTTTTT,CAWSTQNTGELFF,.,TRBJ2-2,.,TRBV30
TGTGCCTGGAGTCCCTCGGGGGGCCGAGCTTTCTTT,CAWSPSGGRAFF,.,TRBJ1-1,.,TRBV30
TGTGCCAGCAGTTACGAGGGAAGAGAAAAACTGTTTTTT,CASSYEGREKLFF,.,TRBJ1-4,few,TRBV6-6
TGTGCCAGCAGTTTGGACTTCCCGCCCCAGCATTTT,CASSLDFPPQHF,.,TRBJ1-5,few,TRBV28
TGTGCCAGCAGTGTTGCGGGATCCAACTATGGCTACACCTTC,CASSVAGSNYGYTF,.,TRBJ1-2,.,TRBV2
TGTGCCAGCAGCCCTAACGGGCCTAACTATGGCTACACCTTC,CASSPNGPNYGYTF,.,TRBJ1-2,.,TRBV6-5
TGTGCCAGTACGGACAGGGGCGGTAGTACAGATACGCAGTATTTT,CASTDRGGSTDTQYF,TRBD1,TRBJ2-3,.,TRBV19
TGTGCCGGCAGTTTCCCCTACACTGAAGCTTTCTTT,CAGSFPYTEAFF,.,TRBJ1-1,.,TRBV4-2
TGTGCCAGCAGGGGCGGGACCACCAATGAGCAGTTCTTC,CASRGGTTNEQFF,.,TRBJ2-1,many,TRBV11-3
TGTGCCTGGAAAGGACAGGGGTATAGCAATCAGCCCCAGCATTTT,CAWKGQGYSNQPQHF,TRBD1,TRBJ1-5,.,TRBV30
TGTGCCATCAGGGGGTCCCGGACAGGTTTGGATACGCAGTATTTT,CAIRGSRTGLDTQYF,TRBD1,TRBJ2-3,.,TRBV10-3
TGCGCCAGCAGCCAAGTGTTAAGCGCCGGGGCCAACGTCCTGACTTTC,CASSQVLSAGANVLTF,.,TRBJ2-6,.,TRBV4-1
TGCAGCGTTGAACAGGGTCTACAAGAGACCCAGTACTTC,CSVEQGLQETQYF,.,TRBJ2-5,.,TRBV29-1
TGTGCCAGCAGTTCACACGAGGGGCGATATAGTGAGCAGTTCTTC,CASSSHEGRYSEQFF,.,TRBJ2-1,.,TRBV27
TGTGCCAGCAGCCAGACCCCGGATACGCAGTATTTT,CASSQTPDTQYF,.,TRBJ2-3,.,TRBV7-3
TGCAGCGTGAGGTCCCCAGGGGAGGACACTGAAGCTTTCTTT,CSVRSPGEDTEAFF,.,TRBJ1-1,.,TRBV29-1